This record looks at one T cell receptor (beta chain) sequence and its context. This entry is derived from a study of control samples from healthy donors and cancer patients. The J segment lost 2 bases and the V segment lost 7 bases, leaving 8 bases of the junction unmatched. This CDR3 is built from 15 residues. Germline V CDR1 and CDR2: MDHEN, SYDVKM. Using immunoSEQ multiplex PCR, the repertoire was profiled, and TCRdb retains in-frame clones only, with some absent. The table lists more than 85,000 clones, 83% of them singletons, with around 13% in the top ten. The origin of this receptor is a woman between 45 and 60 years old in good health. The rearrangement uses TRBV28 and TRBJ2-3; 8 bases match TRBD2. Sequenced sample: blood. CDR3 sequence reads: CASKERGGNTDTQYF. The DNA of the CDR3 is TGTGCCAGCAAAGAACGGGGGGGGAACACAGATACGCAGTATTTT.